These 30 T cell receptor beta chains came from one sample sequenced in a study of human T cells and chemical hapten exposure. Stated time point: patch test 1, 2 weeks after DPC sensitization. Regarding treatment: therapeutic diphenylcyclopropenone sensitization with weekly scalp DPC. TCRdb fed the RACE reads into MiXCR, producing one record per CDR3 protein. The table includes 180,000 or so distinct CDR3 sequences, around 22% detected once. The material sequenced was whole blood, taken in connection with sensitization to the hapten diphenylcyclopropenone (DPC). The receptors were sampled from a woman in her forties or fifties with alopecia areata. Some clones in this sample may be carry-over from other donors' samples.

This clonotype appeared a few times. Germline is not matched at one junction end, which may reflect a read error. The genes are TRBV29-1 and TRBJ1-1, with D unresolved. Germline CDR1 SQVTM, CDR2 ANQGSEA. The CDR3 totals 13 residues. The CDR3 region has the DNA TGCAGCGTGGAAGGATTATTTAACACTGAAGCTTTCTTT. This translates into CSVEGLFNTEAFF.

This clonotype is a singleton in its sample. The rearrangement links TRBV7-2 to TRBJ2-3, with D maybe TRBD2 (6 bases). V lost 5 bases, J lost 6 bases, and 15 bases lay in between. Germline loops: CDR1 SGHTA, CDR2 FQGNSA. The CDR3 is 14 amino acids. CDR3 coding DNA: TGTGCCAGCAGCGTCCTAGCGTCCGTGGATACGCAGTATTTT. Translated, it gives CASSVLASVDTQYF.

Only a few counts were recorded for this clonotype. This chain connects TRBV10-2 to TRBJ2-3; 8 bases match TRBD2. This CDR3 contains 14 residues. J gave up 4 bases and V 10 bases, and 10 bases lay outside the gene matches. The germline CDR1 and CDR2 sequences are WSHSY and SAAADI. This CDR3 reads CATKREISSDTQYF. CDR3 coding DNA: TGCGCCACCAAGCGGGAGATCAGCTCAGATACGCAGTATTTT.

This clonotype showed up just a few times. The genes are TRBV6-6 and TRBJ1-2; possibly TRBD1 for D (5 bases). Trimming took off 4 bases at V and 4 bases at J, with 16 bases between the two ends. CDR1 is MNHNY, CDR2 SVGAGI, per germline (reference sequence). The CDR3 is made up of 15 amino acids. This CDR3 is CASSLAQGGPYGYTF. For the CDR3, the DNA is TGTGCCAGCAGTTTAGCCCAGGGTGGTCCCTATGGCTACACCTTC.

The chain has TRBV10-2 and TRBJ2-7; 7 nucleotides line up with TRBD1. The V segment lost 3 bases and the J segment 4 bases; nucleotides outside the gene matches: 12. This CDR3 is built from 16 residues. Germline loops: CDR1 WSHSY, CDR2 SAAADI. The chain's CDR3 is CASSDVTGRGFYEQYF. Written as DNA, the CDR3 is TGCGCCAGCAGTGACGTGACAGGGCGAGGCTTTTACGAGCAGTACTTC.

The rearrangement joins TRBV3-1 to TRBJ1-2, with 7 bases matching TRBD1. There are 15 residues in the CDR3. Germline lookup yields CDR1 LGHDT and CDR2 YNNKEL (reference sequence). The J segment lost 5 bases and the V segment lost 1 base, leaving 7 bases of the junction unmatched. CDR3 amino acids: CASSQARQGVYGYTF. The CDR3 nucleotides read TGTGCCAGCAGCCAAGCCCGGCAGGGGGTGTATGGCTACACCTTC. The full variable domain, with the rest looked up from reference TRBV3-1 and TRBJ1-2, is DTAVSQTPKYLVTQMGNDKSIKCEQNLGHDTMYWYKQDSKKFLKIMFSYNNKELIINETVPNRFSPKSPDKAHLNLHINSLELGDSAVYFCASSQARQGVYGYTFGSGTRLTVV.

The chain is built from TRBV15 and TRBJ2-7; D is uncertain. The CDR3 runs to 13 residues. The germline V and J ends were trimmed by 0 bases and 3 bases, with 6 bases remaining between them. Germline CDR1 and CDR2: LNHNV and YYDKDF (reference sequence). This CDR3 reads CATSRDSYYEQYF. The CDR3 bases are TGTGCCACCAGCAGAGACTCCTACTACGAGCAGTACTTC.

This clonotype was seen a few times. This chain links TRBV11-2 with TRBJ2-5; 9 bases line up with TRBD1. The CDR3 loop spans 15 amino acids. J lost 5 bases, V lost 4 bases, and 8 bases had no gene match. From germline, CDR1 is SGHAT and CDR2 FQNNGV. The CDR3 DNA is TGTGCCAGCAGCTCTGGGACAGGGCACGTGGAGACCCAGTACTTC. Its protein product is CASSSGTGHVETQYF.

The chain couples TRBV6-5 to TRBJ2-1; 10 bases are a match to TRBD1. The CDR3 totals 14 residues. After removal of 6 bases from V and 4 bases from J, the junction contained 3 bases not matched to a gene. The germline V gene encodes CDR1 MNHEY and CDR2 SVGAGI. Here the CDR3 reads CASRMGQGYNEQFF. DNA of the CDR3: TGTGCCAGCAGGATGGGACAGGGGTACAATGAGCAGTTCTTC.

This clonotype was seen a few times. V and J are TRBV19 and TRBJ1-5, with 8 bases identical to TRBD1. The CDR3 totals 15 residues. The germline CDR1 and CDR2 sequences are LNHDA and SQIVND (reference sequence). The trim removed 5 bases at V and 6 bases at J, leaving 9 bases unmatched. The CDR3 here is CASSSTATGVQPQHF. DNA for the CDR3: TGTGCCAGTAGTTCCACTGCGACAGGGGTTCAGCCCCAGCATTTT.

The chain recombines TRBV20-1 with TRBJ2-1; no firm D call. The CDR3 is made up of 11 amino acids. Germline V lookup: CDR1 DFQATT, CDR2 SNEGSKA (reference sequence). V was cut by 6 bases and J by 10 bases, with 13 bases left in between. CDR3 in amino acids: CSAGSYMEQFF. The CDR3 region has the DNA TGCAGTGCGGGTTCTTATATGGAGCAGTTCTTC.

The genes are TRBV2 and TRBJ2-1, with TRBD1 as a possible D gene (6 bases). Per the germline V gene, CDR1 is SNHLY and CDR2 is FYNNEI. The CDR3 totals 16 residues. The germline V and J ends were trimmed by 6 bases and 5 bases, with 20 bases remaining between them. CDR3 DNA sequence: TGTGCCAGCAGCCCCATTGTTTATGGGACACACAATGAGCAGTTCTTC. Translation: CASSPIVYGTHNEQFF.

The J gene is TRBJ2-1, the V gene TRBV29-1, with 9 bases fitting TRBD2. J lost 0 bases, V lost 3 bases, and 12 bases had no gene match. The CDR3 is made up of 18 amino acids. Germline V CDR1 and CDR2: SQVTM, ANQGSEA. The CDR3 nucleotides read TGCAGCGTTGAGGGTCTAGCGGGATCGAAGAGCTCCTACAATGAGCAGTTCTTC. Translating gives CSVEGLAGSKSSYNEQFF.

This chain joins TRBV29-1 and TRBJ2-4; D remains unclear. The germline gives CDR1 SQVTM, CDR2 ANQGSEA. CDR3 length: 14 amino acids. Trimming removed 7 bases at V and 3 bases at J, with 16 bases between. Here the CDR3 reads CSAREASGKNIQYF. The CDR3, as DNA: TGCAGCGCCAGAGAGGCGTCAGGCAAAAACATTCAGTACTTC.

This clonotype was picked up a small number of times. The CDR3 here is CSAWGQRYEQYF. CDR3 bases: TGCAGTGCTTGGGGACAGAGGTACGAGCAGTACTTC. V usage is TRBV20-1 and J usage is TRBJ2-7, with 7 bases fitting TRBD1. Per the germline V gene, CDR1 is DFQATT and CDR2 is SNEGSKA (reference sequence). The trim removed 5 bases at V and 4 bases at J, leaving 5 bases unmatched. CDR3 length: 12 amino acids.

Here the CDR3 DNA reads TGCGCCAGCAGCTTGGCCGGGACAGGGAGGGAGCAGTACTTC. This gives the protein CASSLAGTGREQYF. The chain joins TRBV5-1 to TRBJ2-7, with 9 bases aligning to TRBD1. Germline assignment: CDR1 SGHRS and CDR2 YFSETQ. The CDR3 covers 14 residues. V gave up 0 bases and J gave up 7 bases; unmatched junction bases: 5.

This sequence joins TRBV7-6 and TRBJ1-2; 9 bases match TRBD1. The germline gives CDR1 SGHVS, CDR2 FNYEAQ. Trimming cost V 5 bases and J 8 bases; bases outside gene matches: 9. The CDR3 totals 14 residues. The CDR3 DNA reads TGTGCCAGCAGCCCGCTTCGGACAGGGGAGGGCTACACCTTC. As protein: CASSPLRTGEGYTF. Full variable domain (missing parts from reference TRBV7-6 and TRBJ1-2): GAGVSQSPRYKVTKRGQDVALRCDPISGHVSLYWYRQALGQGPEFLTYFNYEAQQDKSGLPNDRFSAERPEGSISTLTIQRTEQRDSAMYRCASSPLRTGEGYTFGSGTRLTVV.

This clonotype was counted a single time. J is TRBJ2-7 and V is TRBV12-3 or TRBV12-4, with 8 nucleotides matching TRBD1. The length of the CDR3 is 15 residues. With 6 bases clipped from V and 2 bases from J, the junction kept 9 bases outside the gene matches. CDR3 bases: TGTGCCAGCAGCGGACAGGGTTCGGGCCCCTACGAGCAGTACTTC. This encodes CASSGQGSGPYEQYF.

Only a few counts were recorded for this clonotype. In DNA, the CDR3 is TGTGCCAGCTCACCACAAGGCCGCGCCGGTGATCAGCAGTTCTTC. Translation gives CASSPQGRAGDQQFF. The chain carries TRBV18 and TRBJ2-1; D is uncertain. This CDR3 spans 15 amino acids. Trimming left V 1 base short and J 11 bases short, with 18 bases between. Germline V CDR1 and CDR2: KGHSH, LQKENI.

The V gene is TRBV7-2, the J gene TRBJ2-7; D ambiguous. V dropped 5 bases and J dropped 3 bases, with 11 bases sitting between them. The CDR3 length is 13 residues. The germline CDR1 and CDR2 sequences are SGHTA and FQGNSA. In DNA form, the CDR3 reads TGTGCCAGCAGCCCAGACGTTGACTACGAGCAGTACTTC. Amino acid sequence: CASSPDVDYEQYF. Based on the CDR3 plus reference TRBV7-2 and TRBJ2-7, the full variable domain is GAGVSQSPSNKVTEKGKDVELRCDPISGHTALYWYRQSLGQGLEFLIYFQGNSAPDKSGLPSDRFSAERTGGSVSTLTIQRTQQEDSAVYLCASSPDVDYEQYFGPGTRLTVT.

This clonotype has more than one count but fewer than ten. The chain couples TRBV2 to TRBJ1-6, with 7 bases that match TRBD1. The J segment lost 6 bases and the V segment lost 4 bases, leaving 3 bases of the junction unmatched. CDR3 length equals 14 residues. Germline CDR1 SNHLY, CDR2 FYNNEI. DNA for the CDR3: TGTGCCAGCAGTGGGACAGGCTTTAATTCACCCCTCCACTTT. Translated: CASSGTGFNSPLHF.

This clonotype turned up a few times. The rearrangement uses TRBV2 and TRBJ1-1, with no clear D. Germline CDR1 is SNHLY and CDR2 is FYNNEI. The CDR3 runs to 11 residues. Trimming stripped 6 bases from V and 9 bases from J, with 11 bases between. CDR3 coding DNA: TGTGCCAGCAGAAATAGAGAAAAAGCTTTCTTT. This codes for CASRNREKAFF.

This clonotype was seen a few times. The V and J genes are TRBV20-1 and TRBJ1-1; 8 bases agree with TRBD1. CDR3 size: 12 residues. Per the germline V gene, CDR1 is DFQATT and CDR2 is SNEGSKA (reference sequence). V lost 2 bases, J lost 4 bases, and 0 bases stayed unmatched. The CDR3 region is CSARQGATEAFF. The CDR3 DNA follows: TGCAGTGCTAGACAGGGGGCCACTGAAGCTTTCTTT.

The rearrangement joins TRBV20-1 to TRBJ2-3, with 10 nucleotides matching TRBD2. Germline CDR1 is DFQATT and CDR2 is SNEGSKA (reference sequence). Trimming cost V 5 bases and J 0 bases; bases outside gene matches: 5. This CDR3 has 15 amino acids. The CDR3 coding sequence is TGCAGTGCTCCCGGACTAGCGGCTAGCACAGATACGCAGTATTTT. Protein: CSAPGLAASTDTQYF.

This clonotype was counted a few times. J is TRBJ1-5 and V is TRBV5-8; 7 bases are shared with TRBD1. The J segment lost 1 base and the V segment lost 4 bases, leaving 14 bases of the junction unmatched. CDR3 size: 18 residues. The germline V gene encodes CDR1 SGHTS and CDR2 YDEGEE. CDR3 DNA sequence: TGTGCCAGCAGCGGATGGACAGGCGACGTTCTAAGCAATCAGCCCCAGCATTTT. The encoded protein is CASSGWTGDVLSNQPQHF. The full variable domain, with the rest looked up from reference TRBV5-8 and TRBJ1-5, is EAGVTQSPTHLIKTRGQQATLRCSPISGHTSVYWYQQALGLGLQFLLWYDEGEERNRGNFPPRFSGRQFPNYSSELNVNALELEDSALYLCASSGWTGDVLSNQPQHFGDGTRLSIL.

This clonotype was detected only a few times. The rearrangement joins TRBV20-1 to TRBJ2-2; D ambiguous. The CDR3 spans 16 residues. Per the germline V gene, CDR1 is DFQATT and CDR2 is SNEGSKA (reference sequence). V was clipped by 1 base and J by 0 bases, with 12 bases between them. Written as DNA, the CDR3 is TGCAGTGCTAGAGCTGGACGGCCAGCGAACACCGGGGAGCTGTTTTTT. This sequence encodes CSARAGRPANTGELFF.

The rearrangement uses TRBV20-1 and TRBJ2-5; TRBD2 matches at 7 bases. CDR1 is DFQATT and CDR2 is SNEGSKA in the germline V gene (reference sequence). The CDR3 is 14 amino acids. J lost 4 bases, V lost 3 bases, and 8 bases had no gene match. The CDR3 DNA is TGCAGTGCTAGTAGAGCGGGACTAAGAGAGACCCAGTACTTC. Its translation is CSASRAGLRETQYF.

This clonotype showed up just a few times. The chain uses TRBV5-1 and TRBJ2-1; no reliable D call. The CDR3 loop spans 13 amino acids. Germline V gene lookup returns CDR1 SGHRS and CDR2 YFSETQ. V dropped 2 bases and J dropped 9 bases, with 12 bases sitting between them. The chain's CDR3 is CASSFQLAPEQFF. DNA for the CDR3: TGCGCCAGCAGCTTCCAATTAGCCCCTGAGCAGTTCTTC.

The chain recombines TRBV3-1 with TRBJ1-2, with D hard to call. Germline V gives CDR1 LGHDT, CDR2 YNNKEL (reference sequence). V was cut by 0 bases and J by 4 bases, with 12 bases left in between. The CDR3 consists of 15 residues. Here the CDR3 DNA reads TGTGCCAGCAGCCAAGATCAGGCGAGTTTCTATGGCTACACCTTC. It translates to CASSQDQASFYGYTF. The full variable domain, in which reference TRBV3-1 and TRBJ1-2 provide the parts outside the CDR3, is DTAVSQTPKYLVTQMGNDKSIKCEQNLGHDTMYWYKQDSKKFLKIMFSYNNKELIINETVPNRFSPKSPDKAHLNLHINSLELGDSAVYFCASSQDQASFYGYTFGSGTRLTVV.

This clonotype was recorded a few times. The chain combines TRBV6-2 or TRBV6-3 with TRBJ2-1; D is unresolved. The CDR3 covers 11 residues. The germline gives CDR1 MNHEY, CDR2 SVGEGT. Trimming pared 5 bases from V and 8 bases from J, leaving 7 bases between. The CDR3 region has the DNA TGTGCCAGCAGTCCCCACCATGAGCAGTTCTTC. This codes for CASSPHHEQFF.